This TCR beta chain was retrieved from a study of cytomegalovirus exposure and HLA in healthy donors. Repertoires were generated with immunoSEQ multiplex PCR, while TCRdb's copy carries only in-frame clones and drops some. The sample holds about 200,000 clones, around 78% seen once. Notes on the study in general: TCR sequences were mostly rare, though some public TCRs occurred in many donors. With high specificity and sensitivity, the classifier reportedly diagnosed cytomegalovirus status. A few chains linked to CMV were shown in vitro to be specific for CMV antigens.

The donors belonged to the roughly 120-subject validation cohort, separate from the 666-subject first cohort. Turning to this clone: Its antigen is as yet unknown.

The source material was PBMCs. The receptor was isolated from a woman aged 18-30 years in good health and CMV-seronegative.

This CDR3 is CASSPPGLGGQETQYF. DNA of the CDR3: TGTGCCAGCAGCCCCCCAGGATTGGGCGGTCAAGAGACCCAGTACTTC. The V and J genes are TRBV9 and TRBJ2-5; the D is unclear. CDR3 size: 16 residues. CDR1 SGDLS and CDR2 YYNGEE come from the germline V gene. The germline V and J ends were trimmed by 4 bases and 2 bases, with 18 bases remaining between them.